The T cell receptor (beta chain) described here comes from a study of cytomegalovirus exposure and HLA in healthy donors (dated by TCRdb to 2016 to 2017). For the wider study: In an earlier analysis of about 560 of the donors, 276 Gb of sequence data and 117 million unique TCR beta sequences from roughly 190 million T cells were reported. An early release covering roughly 640 HLA-typed donors comprised approximately 290 gigabases of sequencing data and roughly 86 million unique TCR sequences. Of the 300 to 450 genotyped donors, 75% to 85% were placed in the genetic ancestry cluster associated with self-reported Caucasian donors. The study aimed to test whether cataloging public T cell receptors could reveal signatures of past pathogen exposure. The study profiled the T cell repertoires of around 700 subjects by immunosequencing and related them to cytomegalovirus serostatus. Besides the first cohort of approximately 710 subjects, a separate validation cohort made up of roughly 120 different subjects was used. To predict cytomegalovirus infection status, the study brought together high-throughput TCR immunosequencing, statistical association of individual TCRs with disease status, and machine learning. A later analysis re-examined previously published TCR beta repertoires from 600 to 700 donors and added high-resolution HLA genotyping to investigate patterns of TCR occurrence. The later analysis used no new phenotypic data to find candidate immune exposures, relying instead on TCR beta sequences and their occurrence across donors. To decide whether each TCR beta V gene segment behaved as functional or pseudogenic, an earlier analysis of approximately 590 of the donors relied on high-throughput TCR beta sequencing. Alongside the repertoire data, information on donor age, sex, ethnicity and CMV serostatus was compiled. A later genetic analysis used genome-wide SNP genotypes for about three fifths of the 666 donors, treating that subset as a discovery cohort. All discovery cohort repertoires had been generated on a single sequencing platform. HLA typing covered class I and class II loci at four-digit resolution. Typing coverage varied by locus: roughly 620-630 donors for A, B, C, DRB1 and DQB1; roughly 520 for DQA1; 606 for DPA1; 400 to 480 for DPB1. Five DR-DQ haplotypes were treated as single units for association and clustering because of strong linkage in the cohort. Among 398 genotyped donors of the cohort, an average of around 240,000 unique TCR beta nucleotide sequences was sequenced per donor, of which about 19% were non-productive. Broad study findings and their caveats: Because counts were too low, 15 to 20 rarely observed V segments, including chromosome 9 orphons, were excluded from the earlier analysis of fewer than 650 of the donors. In a later analysis, the rate of TCR association differed among HLA loci, with DRB1 alleles having the most associated TCRs and HLA-C alleles having the fewest. A cluster of highly shared sequence variants was judged likely to represent a technical artifact of the sequencing pipeline. In vitro tests confirmed that a few of the cytomegalovirus-associated TCR beta chains recognize cytomegalovirus antigens. According to a later analysis, parvovirus B19, influenza, CMV and Epstein-Barr virus appeared linked to several top co-occurrence clusters. In a later analysis, HLA-associated TCR beta chains showed more clonal expansion and lower generation probabilities than non-associated chains that were equally common. Because the 87-base-pair reads could not distinguish some IMGT-functional V segments, including TRBV6-2 and TRBV6-3, those segments were excluded. Assigning TCR associations to individual alleles was difficult when HLA alleles, especially DR and DQ, strongly co-occurred. In a later analysis, 15,000 to 20,000 TCR beta sequences were associated with specific HLA alleles at a false discovery rate of 0.05. Most TCR sequences were observed very rarely across donors, whereas some public TCRs were present in many individuals. This cohort had only TCR beta chains sequenced, and the lack of alpha or paired-chain data limited which features could be detected. It was suggested by the authors that the approach could potentially be generalized to other disease states and immunological phenotypes. The study gave a list of under 200 TCR beta chains associated with cytomegalovirus. The presence/absence analyses assumed that sequencing depth was roughly uniform across donors, and that assumption may not be true. A further reported finding was that TCR beta sequences accurately predicted the HLA-A and HLA-B alleles for most subjects in the first cohort. The only immune exposure information available for the cohort was CMV serostatus. An earlier analysis of around 540 of the donors showed that most TCR beta V segments appeared in productive rearrangements either about 90% or about 30% of the time, which broadly matched IMGT annotations. In both the original and validation cohorts, the classifier was reported to diagnose cytomegalovirus status with high specificity and sensitivity. Linkage disequilibrium might explain the correlated functional status among segregating V segments, but an unknown experimental factor could not be ruled out. V-gene and J-gene trimming of TCR beta chains was associated with a missense DCLRE1C variant in a later genetic analysis, and the association was replicated in an independent cohort. Because HLA typing was unavailable for some donors at each locus, only the typed subset was used in association tests. A later genetic analysis reported fewer N-insertions in productive TCRs among donors in an Asian-associated ancestry cluster than the roughly 620-donor mean. A later analysis found that most CMV-associated TCR beta chains appeared HLA-restricted, with HLA associations seemingly driven largely by CMV exposure.

V loses 6 bases of germline sequence and J loses 11 bases, and the interval between the two ends is 16 bases. The CDR3 goes from the cysteine to the phenylalanine over 11 residues. The retained sequence is limited to the CDR3, 33 bases, with the frame set at the first base. CDR1 and CDR2, looked up from the germline V gene, are SQVTM and ANQGSEA. As to this clone: No cognate antigen has been identified for it. Qualities for individual bases were not recorded, and no much larger clone is one base off.

Libraries came from the immunoSEQ multiplex PCR assay. For the multiplex PCR, a mixture combining 60 forward primers for TCR Vbeta segments and 13 reverse primers for TCR Jbeta segments was used. The CDR3 region of rearranged TCR beta genes was amplified from genomic DNA by a multiplex PCR assay. On the Illumina HiSeq System, the amplified TCR beta libraries were sequenced as 87-base-pair reads. The study's own analysis went as follows. In a later analysis, roughly 80 million unique TCR beta chains were counted across the 650 to 700 repertoires, and roughly 11 million of these chains were shared by at least two donors. A nearest-neighbor algorithm error-corrected the raw reads and collapsed the reads into unique sequences, merging closely related sequences to remove PCR and sequencing errors. Alignment of CDR3 sequences to IMGT reference sequences was used to assign V, D and J gene segments. For a sequence to be retained, a match of at least six nucleotides to both a V gene segment and a J gene segment was required. Rearrangements were called productive when the CDR3 lacked stop codons and stayed in frame with V and J; all others were non-productive. CDR3 was defined according to IMGT convention as the region running from the second conserved V-encoded cysteine to the conserved J-encoded phenylalanine. Sequences without an unambiguous match to a single V gene segment were excluded from the earlier analysis of about 600 of the donors. An earlier analysis of about 600 of the donors called V segments functional above 56.7% productive rearrangements and segregating when the between-donor standard deviation exceeded 5%. A statistical classification framework was developed to diagnose cytomegalovirus status using the catalog of TCR beta chain sequences. In a later analysis, TCR nucleotide sequences were compared against IMGT/GENE-DB human TR gene sequences so that V and J genes could be assigned. A later analysis assigned CDR3 sequences and most-parsimonious VDJ recombination scenarios with the TCRdist pipeline. In a later analysis, each TCR beta chain was defined by its CDR3 amino acid sequence together with its V-gene family, and reads without a unique V-gene family were excluded. To address suspected cross-contamination and a sequencing artifact, a later analysis removed 592 highly shared, low-generation-probability nucleotide sequences. In a later analysis, a clonal expansion index for each public chain was calculated from normalized within-repertoire ranks of inferred template counts. In a later analysis, generation probabilities were computed using a VDJ recombination model fitted to out-of-frame rearrangements, and the results were checked against IGoR. Hypergeometric tests were used in a later analysis to score TCR-TCR, TCR-HLA and TCR-CMV co-occurrence, with a repertoire-size bias correction applied to the TCR pairs. To estimate false discovery rates, a later analysis permuted the HLA or CMV assignments 20 times. In a later analysis, co-occurring TCRs were grouped using DBSCAN, and TCRdist sequence similarity was added for clustering within HLA-allele-positive subsets. Repertoires with fewer than 30,000 or more than 120,000 public chains were left out of co-occurrence clustering, as were a handful of repertoires with anomalous nucleotide sharing. TCRdb retrieved this table from immuneACCESS and kept in-frame rearrangements only. Not all clones are present; in checked studies, unresolved V genes account for under half, and no reason is known for the remainder. Clone size and V and J calls were adopted from that table, with D and trimming inferred from the DNA. Here the sample has about 130,000 clones; around 80% occur a single time. Approximately 5% of the sample comes from the top ten.

The cohort was made up of several hundred healthy bone marrow donors. All cohort members were sampled while nominally healthy, although unrecorded immune exposures were likely present. The donor was CMV seronegative and belonged to the group of several hundred seronegative cohort members. A peripheral blood sample was provided by each donor, and peripheral blood mononuclear cells were used for TCR beta sequencing. The Qiagen DNeasy Blood Extraction Kit was used to extract genomic DNA from the blood cell samples. This chain joins TRBV29-1 to TRBJ1-1; perhaps TRBD1 is the D gene, with 5 bases matching. Sequenced sample: PBMCs. The clonotype was recovered from a man younger than 40 in good health and CMV-seronegative. The nucleotide sequence is TGCAGCGTAGAGACAGCCCGTCTTGCTTTCTTT. This translates into CSVETARLAFF.